The 29 T cell receptor beta chains below all came from one sample that was sequenced in a study of shared T cell receptors in the human thymus. Sequenced by immunoSEQ multiplex PCR; TCRdb stores in-frame clones only, minus some. The sample consists of more than 550,000 clones, more than 75% of them appearing once. These records were also assigned to another study, of human thymus T cells.

Sequences were obtained from thymocytes. The receptors shown here come from a boy younger than two with a congenital heart defect.

The chain is built from TRBV4-3 and TRBJ1-2, with D unresolved. Germline V gives CDR1 LGHNA, CDR2 YSLEER. The length of the CDR3 is 15 residues. Trimming pared 0 bases from V and 2 bases from J, leaving 10 bases between. CDR3 loop: CASSQDLQINYGYTF. In DNA, the CDR3 is TGCGCCAGCAGCCAAGATCTCCAGATCAACTATGGCTACACCTTC.

J is TRBJ1-4 and V is TRBV18, with 8 nucleotides matching TRBD1. V dropped 4 bases and J dropped 8; count of bases not matched to a gene: 6. Looked up from germline, CDR1 is KGHSH and CDR2 is LQKENI. There are 14 residues in the CDR3. The CDR3 here is CASSLTGAGEKLFF. The CDR3 DNA is TGTGCCAGCTCACTGACAGGGGCAGGGGAAAAACTGTTTTTT.

This clone was detected only a few times. The V gene is TRBV28, the J gene TRBJ2-1; D not resolved. Germline values: CDR1 MDHEN, CDR2 SYDVKM. CDR3 length equals 11 residues. Trimming shortened V by 5 bases and J by 7 bases, and 6 bases separated the two germline ends. In DNA, the CDR3 is TGTGCCAGCAGTCGGTGGAATGAGCAGTTCTTC. Protein product: CASSRWNEQFF.

The chain couples TRBV5-6 to TRBJ2-2, with D unclear. The CDR3 length is 14 residues. Germline loops: CDR1 SGHDT, CDR2 YYEEEE. Trimming took 4 bases from V and 6 from J, leaving 13 bases between them. The CDR3 DNA reads as TGTGCCAGCAGCCACAACCCTAGTGCCGGGGAGCTGTTTTTT. Amino acids: CASSHNPSAGELFF.

This clone has just one count. CDR3 loop: CASSSVFNGDKTPESYEQYF. DNA for the CDR3: TGTGCCAGCAGCTCCGTCTTCAATGGGGACAAGACACCCGAATCCTACGAGCAGTACTTC. The chain links TRBV5-4 to TRBJ2-7; D perhaps matches TRBD1 (6 bases). CDR1 is SGHNT, CDR2 YYREEE, per germline (reference sequence). The CDR3 is 20 amino acids. V was shortened by 3 bases and J by 1 base, with 29 bases between the two germline ends.

The CDR3: CSVEGGGYEQYF. In DNA, the CDR3 is TGCAGCGTTGAGGGGGGAGGGTACGAGCAGTACTTC. This chain uses TRBV29-1 with TRBJ2-7; TRBD2 matches 7 bases. Germline loops: CDR1 SQVTM, CDR2 ANQGSEA. There are 12 residues in the CDR3. With 3 bases clipped from V and 4 bases from J, the junction kept 3 bases outside the gene matches.

This clone was seen a single time. The V and J genes are TRBV28 and TRBJ1-5, with a possible D match to TRBD1 (6 bases). This CDR3 region has 13 residues. CDR1 is MDHEN and CDR2 is SYDVKM in the germline V gene. The CDR3 bases are TGTGTCTCGAGTGGAACAGGGTATGGGCCCCAGCATTTT. Its translation: CVSSGTGYGPQHF.

This sequence joins TRBV27 and TRBJ2-7, with a tentative D call TRBD2 (6 bases). V was clipped by 6 bases and J by 2 bases, with 14 bases between them. The germline V gene encodes CDR1 MNHEY and CDR2 SMNVEV (reference sequence). This CDR3 is 14 amino acids long. CDR3 protein: CASRSGGNPYEQYF. For the CDR3, the DNA is TGTGCCAGCAGAAGCGGAGGGAACCCCTACGAGCAGTACTTC.

This chain links TRBV27 with TRBJ1-1, with D possibly being TRBD1 (5 bases). Trimming pared 5 bases from V and 1 base from J, leaving 8 bases between. The CDR3 is 13 residues long. Germline loops: CDR1 MNHEY, CDR2 SMNVEV (reference sequence). The CDR3 protein is CASSDTGNTEAFF. CDR3 sequence (DNA): TGTGCCAGCAGTGATACAGGGAACACTGAAGCTTTCTTT.

The genes are TRBV28 and TRBJ1-2; no clear D. Germline values: CDR1 MDHEN, CDR2 SYDVKM. V was trimmed by 1 base and J by 5 bases, leaving 29 bases between them. The CDR3 has 20 amino acids. Here the CDR3 reads CASSLSDPAAASSMEYGYTF. Here the CDR3 DNA reads TGTGCCAGCAGTTTATCAGACCCGGCGGCGGCCTCGTCGATGGAGTATGGCTACACCTTC.

The rearrangement links TRBV11-2 to TRBJ2-2; no firm D call. V lost 1 base, J lost 4 bases, and 13 bases lay in between. Per germline, CDR1 SGHAT and CDR2 FQNNGV. The length of the CDR3 is 16 residues. CDR3 residues: CASSLVDGPVTGELFF. Written as DNA, the CDR3 is TGTGCCAGCAGCTTAGTCGATGGGCCCGTCACCGGGGAGCTGTTTTTT.

The chain couples TRBV5-4 to TRBJ2-5; TRBD1 might be the D (6 bases). CDR1 and CDR2 (germline): SGHNT, YYREEE (reference sequence). This CDR3 contains 16 residues. The germline V and J ends were trimmed by 2 bases and 0 bases, with 14 bases remaining between them. CDR3 sequence reads: CASSLRGSRNQETQYF. For the CDR3, the DNA is TGTGCCAGCAGCTTAAGGGGGAGTCGAAACCAAGAGACCCAGTACTTC. The full variable domain, in which reference TRBV5-4 and TRBJ2-5 provide the parts outside the CDR3, is ETGVTQSPTHLIKTRGQQVTLRCSSQSGHNTVSWYQQALGQGPQFIFQYYREEENGRGNFPPRFSGLQFPNYSSELNVNALELDDSALYLCASSLRGSRNQETQYFGPGTRLLVL.

The CDR3 bases are TGCAGCGTGGGGGACAGGGTAGGGCTAGGGCAGTTCTTC. This translates into CSVGDRVGLGQFF. This chain uses TRBV29-1 with TRBJ2-1; TRBD1 agrees at 9 bases. This CDR3 contains 13 residues. Germline V CDR1 and CDR2: SQVTM, ANQGSEA. V shed 6 bases, J shed 12 bases, and the junction held 12 bases outside the gene matches.

The rearrangement uses TRBV14 and TRBJ1-3; 9 bases align to TRBD1. The germline V gene has CDR1 SGHDN and CDR2 FVKESK. This CDR3 is 18 amino acids long. V trimming: 1 base; J trimming: 0 bases; junction bases outside the gene matches: 7. CDR3 sequence reads: CASSQGPGQGSSGNTIYF. Here the CDR3 DNA reads TGTGCCAGCAGCCAAGGGCCGGGACAGGGTAGCTCTGGAAACACCATATATTTT. Filled out from reference TRBV14 and TRBJ1-3, the complete variable domain reads EAGVTQFPSHSVIEKGQTVTLRCDPISGHDNLYWYRRVMGKEIKFLLHFVKESKQDESGMPNNRFLAERTGGTYSTLKVQPAELEDSGVYFCASSQGPGQGSSGNTIYFGEGSWLTVV.

The chain has TRBV5-1 and TRBJ1-1; 8 nucleotides align to TRBD1. CDR1 and CDR2 (germline): SGHRS, YFSETQ. Trimming took 0 bases from V and 4 from J; bases not matched to a gene: 11. The CDR3 has 17 amino acids. This chain's CDR3 is CASSLASGGLRTTEAFF. For the CDR3, the DNA is TGCGCCAGCAGCTTGGCCTCAGGGGGCCTACGGACCACTGAAGCTTTCTTT.

This rearrangement joins TRBV29-1 to TRBJ2-7; 10 nucleotides align to TRBD2. Trimming removed 1 base from V and 7 bases from J; junction bases left unmatched: 10. The V gene's germline CDR1 is SQVTM and CDR2 ANQGSEA. This CDR3 is built from 15 residues. CDR3 sequence reads: CSVEVRASGRGEQYF. The CDR3 bases are TGCAGCGTTGAAGTTAGGGCTAGCGGGAGAGGTGAGCAGTACTTC.

J is TRBJ1-4 and V is TRBV19, with a weak D call TRBD1 (5 bases). The germline gives CDR1 LNHDA, CDR2 SQIVND (reference sequence). Trimming shortened V by 7 bases and J by 5 bases, and 14 bases separated the two germline ends. This CDR3 is built from 14 residues. The CDR3 nucleotides are TGTGCCAGTAACGCAGGGTTCATGAATGAAAAACTGTTTTTT. This codes for CASNAGFMNEKLFF.

The chain is built from TRBV21-1 and TRBJ2-7; the D call in the table, TRBD1, was not verified against the DNA. TRBV21-1 represents a pseudogene. This CDR3 contains 19 residues. CDR3 DNA: TGTGCCAGCAGCAAAATGGGGGGGGCTAGACAGGGGGACTCCTACGAGCAGTACTTC. This encodes CASSKMGGARQGDSYEQYF.

This rearrangement joins TRBV15 to TRBJ2-7; D possibly corresponds to TRBD1 (6 bases). V gave up 3 bases and J gave up 4 bases, with 22 bases separating them. This CDR3 is 17 amino acids long. Germline assignment: CDR1 LNHNV and CDR2 YYDKDF (reference sequence). The CDR3 DNA reads TGTGCCACCAGCAGTTGGAACCGGGACAACGGAGAATACGAGCAGTACTTC. It is translated as CATSSWNRDNGEYEQYF.

J is TRBJ2-2 and V is TRBV9; D possibly corresponds to TRBD2 (6 bases). Looked up from germline, CDR1 is SGDLS and CDR2 is YYNGEE. Trimming shortened V by 4 bases and J by 3 bases, and 13 bases separated the two germline ends. The CDR3 extends over 15 amino acids. The CDR3 is CASSPRGLDTGELFF. The CDR3 nucleotides read TGTGCCAGCAGCCCCCGGGGACTGGACACCGGGGAGCTGTTTTTT.

CDR3 residues: CASSQGQVWGLAEAFF. CDR3 DNA: TGCGCCAGCAGCCAAGGACAGGTGTGGGGTCTCGCTGAAGCTTTCTTT. The chain recombines TRBV4-3 with TRBJ1-1; D may be TRBD1 (6 bases). The CDR3 totals 16 residues. Germline loops: CDR1 LGHNA, CDR2 YSLEER. The germline V and J ends were trimmed by 1 base and 6 bases, with 18 bases remaining between them.

This chain joins TRBV30 and TRBJ2-3; 7 nucleotides line up with TRBD1. The germline CDR1 and CDR2 sequences are GTSNPN and SVGIG (reference sequence). The CDR3 runs 14 residues. The junction had 10 bases not matched to a gene; V was cut back by 3 bases and J by 7 bases. CDR3 bases: TGTGCCTGGAGGCATATACGGGACAGCCATACGCAGTATTTT. It is translated as CAWRHIRDSHTQYF.

This clone was picked up a small number of times. The chain employs TRBV27 and TRBJ2-1; TRBD2 is a possible D gene (6 bases). Germline V CDR1 and CDR2: MNHEY, SMNVEV (reference sequence). The CDR3 runs to 16 residues. Deletions cut 0 bases from V and 6 bases from J, with 15 bases between. The CDR3, as DNA: TGTGCCAGCAGTTTATCGTTAGCGGCTAGCAGCAATGAGCAGTTCTTC. Amino acid sequence: CASSLSLAASSNEQFF.

Here the CDR3 reads CASSLEGQGAYVTEAFF. CDR3 DNA: TGTGCCAGCAGTTTAGAGGGACAGGGGGCTTACGTCACTGAAGCTTTCTTT. The chain employs TRBV28 and TRBJ1-1; 12 nucleotides align to TRBD1. The CDR3 is 17 residues long. Germline assignment: CDR1 MDHEN and CDR2 SYDVKM. The junction had 8 bases not matched to a gene; V was cut back by 2 bases and J by 4 bases.

The V gene is TRBV5-6, the J gene TRBJ2-7; TRBD1 matches at 10 bases. Germline V CDR1 and CDR2: SGHDT, YYEEEE. The ends lost 5 bases at V and 4 bases at J; junction bases unmatched: 6. The CDR3 is made up of 14 amino acids. The CDR3 sequence: CASRGTGDEYEQYF. CDR3 nucleotide sequence: TGTGCCAGCAGGGGGACAGGGGATGAGTACGAGCAGTACTTC.

J is TRBJ2-2 and V is TRBV2; 9 bases line up with TRBD2. This CDR3 contains 14 residues. J was trimmed by 3 bases and V by 6 bases; bases with no gene match: 2. CDR1 SNHLY and CDR2 FYNNEI come from the germline V gene. The CDR3 DNA reads TGTGCCAGCAGGAGCGGGGGGCACACCGGGGAGCTGTTTTTT. Amino acid sequence: CASRSGGHTGELFF.

Written as DNA, the CDR3 is TGTGCCAGTAGTATGGGGGACAGGGAACCGAACACTGAAGCTTTCTTT. Its protein is CASSMGDREPNTEAFF. This sequence joins TRBV19 and TRBJ1-1, with TRBD1 matching 9 bases. The CDR3 runs to 16 residues. The V segment lost 3 bases and the J segment 1 base; nucleotides outside the gene matches: 6. Germline lookup yields CDR1 LNHDA and CDR2 SQIVND (reference sequence).

The rearrangement links TRBV7-9 to TRBJ2-7; 10 bases align to TRBD2. The J segment lost 2 bases and the V segment lost 1 base, leaving 8 bases of the junction unmatched. This CDR3 is 17 amino acids long. Per the germline V gene, CDR1 is SEHNR and CDR2 is FQNEAQ (reference sequence). As DNA, the CDR3 is TGTGCCAGCAGCTTAGTGATCTGGACTAGCGGAGCCTACGAGCAGTACTTC. Translation gives CASSLVIWTSGAYEQYF.

The DNA of the CDR3 is TGCGCCAGCACGTCCACCGGGACAGACCTCCCTAATGAGCAGTTCTTC. Residues: CASTSTGTDLPNEQFF. The chain joins TRBV10-2 to TRBJ2-1; 7 bases align to TRBD1. This CDR3 has 16 amino acids. The germline V gene encodes CDR1 WSHSY and CDR2 SAAADI. Trimming at V came to 7 bases and at J to 7 bases, leaving 16 bases not matched to a gene.